This record concerns one T cell receptor (beta chain) sequence. This clone's antigen is unknown. Base qualities are not recorded, but no much larger clone differs from it by a single base. These data come from a study of shared clonotypes between healthy human individuals (TCRdb year 2020). For the study in its entirety: The cohort included three men and a couple of women between 18 and 49 years of age. Per donor, leukapheresis produced somewhere between about 0.8 and 9 billion PBMCs. Per donor, three plates each were used for CD4 naive and CD4 memory, two for CD8 naive, and one for CD8 memory. To increase sequencing depth and limit assay-specific biases, TCR repertoire library preparation and sequencing were carried out by different laboratories using diverse techniques. To estimate repertoire size and how much clonotype sharing occurs between individuals, the study deeply sequenced the blood TCR repertoires of 4 to 6 healthy adults. Overall results and qualifications from the work: Only blood was sampled, and tissue TCR repertoires likely differ from those in blood. Even with the large sequencing depth, rarefaction of the sorted-subset datasets indicated that sequencing was incomplete. Higher generation probabilities were observed for clonotypes shared by all four sorted-subset donors than for non-shared clonotypes. Pairwise subsampling indicated that sequencing depth was expected to affect the degree of clonotype sharing among donors. Because the study included only a small number of donors, the genetic and exposure-history diversity represented was limited. Across a handful of donors, approximately 4.9% of naive CD4, roughly 3.5% of naive CD8, approximately 2.5% of memory CD4, and under 0.45% of memory CD8 clonotypes were shared. Naive subsets generally had larger estimated clonotype richness than memory subsets did.

The donors were healthy, HIV-negative adults who had no recently reported acute infections or vaccinations. All donors were Caucasian adults living in Nashville, Tennessee, USA. CD4+ T cells were enriched through magnetic negative selection, after which naive cells were positively selected on CD45RA and the remaining negative fraction served as the memory subset. After blood collection by leukapheresis, PBMCs were isolated using Ficoll-Histopaque density gradient centrifugation and then cryopreserved in the vapor phase of liquid nitrogen. Purity and quantity of every magnetically sorted T cell population were checked by analytical flow cytometry. From each sorted fraction, genomic DNA was isolated and quantified by UV absorbance on a Nanodrop 2000c. V is cut by 4 bases and J by 1 base, and the space between the germline ends is 13 bases. The cysteine opens and the phenylalanine closes a CDR3 of 15 amino acids. The DNA shown is the 45-base CDR3, in frame from base 1. Sequences SGHVS (CDR1) and FQNEAQ (CDR2) are obtained from the germline V gene.

Using the deep immunoSEQ assay, multiplex PCR amplified TCR CDR3 regions from genomic DNA. For each cell subset, the extracted genomic DNA was distributed evenly across all wells of several immunoSEQ 96-well plates, and each plate served as one replicate. For sorted subsets, approximately 210 ng of genomic DNA, equivalent to around 31,000 T cell genomes, went into each replicate PCR. The purified libraries were quantified using a Qubit 3.0 fluorometer, sized with a Bioanalyzer 2100, and then quantified again using the KAPA Library Quantification kit. Every immunoSEQ 96-well plate was sequenced on a dedicated single-read 150-cycle Illumina NextSeq 550 flow cell. The authors' analysis ran thus. Because the immunoSEQ output held only junctional sequences and lacked quality scores, the filtering could not match the filtering applied to full-length reads. Sequences were annotated with PyIR, a Python wrapper for IgBLAST v1.9, using IMGT germline references to assign V/J genes and CDR3. Reads were filtered out if the reads had weak V/J assignments (E-value above 1e-6), no CDR3, stop codons, out-of-frame junctions, or ambiguous translated residues. V3J clonotypes were defined as sequences sharing the same inferred V gene, J gene, and CDR3 amino acid sequence. Percentage overlap between repertoires was calculated by dividing the number of shared unique clonotypes by the size of the smaller repertoire. Richness of each repertoire was evaluated using RTK rarefaction, the Chao1 estimator, and Recon v2.1 estimates of unobserved clonotypes. OLGA was used to compute generation probabilities for all TCRbeta clonotypes that the gDNA method yielded from a handful of donors. TCRdb obtained this table from immuneACCESS and retained in-frame rearrangements with V and J assigned. These tables miss some clones; where compared with another copy, unresolved V genes account for less than half of the shortfall, and the remainder is unexplained. V, J and clone size reflect that table, while D and trimming were determined from the DNA. The sample table contains more than 2,000,000 clones; only one count was recorded for 85% to 95% of them. 0.39% of the sample lies in the top ten.

The chain was built from TRBV7-8 and TRBJ1-1, with the D segment identity uncertain. The sequence was collected from a man aged 18 to 30 in good health. Some clones in this sample may be carry-over from other donors' samples. The sample was naive CD4+ T cells from PBMCs. The sample's cell subset or site, from its label and the paper: CD45RA+ positively selected. The nucleotide sequence reads as follows: TGTGCCAGCAGCTCCCCGGACGTAAAGAACACTGAAGCTTTCTTT. Translated, this is CASSSPDVKNTEAFF. With the rest looked up from the reference TRBV7-8 and TRBJ1-1 genes rather than sequenced, the full variable domain is GAGVSQSPRYKVAKRGQDVALRCDPISGHVSLFWYQQALGQGPEFLTYFQNEAQLDKSGLPSDRFFAERPEGSVSTLKIQRTQQEDSAVYLCASSSPDVKNTEAFFGQGTRLTVV.